This TCR beta chain derives from a study of cytomegalovirus exposure and HLA in healthy donors. The CDR3 is 13 amino acids. The V gene end was trimmed by 5 bases and the J gene end by 6 bases; junction bases not matched to a gene: 3. From germline, CDR1 is SGHVS and CDR2 FNYEAQ. This clone was seen only a few times. 13 Jbeta primers and 60 Vbeta primers were used for the PCR. Assay used: immunoSEQ multiplex PCR; TCRdb lists only in-frame clones, some missing. This table has 84,000 or so clones, 65% to 80% appearing once. This clonotype originated in a human donor in good health. The sample was PBMCs. This chain links TRBV7-6 with TRBJ1-2; 10 bases match TRBD1. The CDR3 DNA reads as TGTGCCAGCAGCCCGGGACAGGGGCATGGCTACACCTTC. This gives the protein CASSPGQGHGYTF.